This T cell receptor (beta chain) is from a study of T cells in Graves' hyperthyroidism and ophthalmopathy. General study findings and limits: Ophthalmopathy cases were set apart from stable hyperthyroidism by a 13 V-J model. In blood, most of the thyroid clonotypes expanded above 0.001 were also present.

CDR1 and CDR2 from the germline V gene are MDHEN and SYDVKM. The CDR3 covers 12 residues. V was trimmed by 5 bases and J by 9 bases, leaving 13 bases between them. TCR beta CDR3 sequences were amplified from RNA transcripts. Researchers ran a first-round RT-PCR on the TCR CDR3 using the HTBI primer set. TCRdb reanalysed the multiplex PCR reads using MiXCR and keeps one entry per CDR3 protein. The sample contains more than 350,000 distinct CDR3 sequences, 13% to 15% of which appear only once. PBMCs stemmed from around 10 ml fresh peripheral blood. On this clonotype: Its antigen remains unknown.

This sequence joins TRBV28 and TRBJ1-2; D unresolved. Material: blood. The sequence was collected from a woman in her 30s with Graves' ophthalmopathy. CDR3 sequence reads: CASSPRGYCYTF. The CDR3 DNA reads TGTGCCAGCAGTCCCCGTGGGTATTGCTACACCTTC.